This entry features one TCR beta chain sequence. Its cognate antigen is unknown. In each sample, at least 7 million PBMCs were isolated. For the second PCR, which ran for 7 to 11 cycles, a sample-barcoded 5' primer and a J-beta primer mix were used. TCRdb reprocessed the 5' RACE reads via MiXCR and lists one record per CDR3 protein. The sample lists about 620,000 distinct CDR3 sequences, 45% to 60% seen once, with 13% in the top ten. The sample comes from a study of blood T cells in healthy people across ages. Study results and caveats: Older individuals had lower TCR beta diversity per million T cells (the decline was roughly linear). It was found that TCR beta diversity correlated strongly with the percentage of naive T cells.

V shed 5 bases and J shed 0 bases, with 14 bases lying between them. CDR1 and CDR2 from the germline V gene are SEHNR and FQNEAQ (reference sequence). The CDR3 runs 16 residues. The chain has TRBV7-9 and TRBJ1-5; a weak D match, TRBD1 (6 bases). This clonotype was obtained from an elderly woman in good health. Sequenced: blood. The CDR3 protein is CASSADSGNSNQPQHF. For the CDR3, the DNA is TGTGCCAGCAGCGCGGACAGCGGTAATAGCAATCAGCCCCAGCATTTT.